This T cell receptor beta chain was identified during a study of early T cells in non-severe SARS-CoV-2 infection (dated by TCRdb to the early 2020s). Notes on the research overall: TCR sequencing used bulk RNA from unsorted whole blood, so alpha and beta chains could not be paired. Overall results and qualifications from the work: Matching against VDJdb was skewed toward anti-spike CD8 responses, likely underestimated virus-specific expansions, and missed private and CD4 specificities.

The library was generated by 5' RACE. TCRdb lists the instrument as NextSeq 500. The TCR library protocol attached unique molecular identifiers to individual cDNA molecules to correct for sequencing error and PCR bias. Both TCR alpha and beta chains were sequenced, and tight co-correlation was observed between alpha and beta sequence abundances in each sample. On the study's bioinformatics: Decombinator V4 was used to perform V gene, J gene and CDR3 annotation of TCR sequences. Expanded TCRs were defined as changing significantly between any two time points under a Poisson model with p below 0.0001. TCR abundances were normalised to the total number of TCRs sequenced per sample and expressed as counts per million. TRAV1-2 paired with TRAJ12, TRAJ20 or TRAJ33 defined MAIT TCRs, while TRAV10 paired with TRAJ18 defined iNKT TCRs. A search of VDJdb, accessed on 1 November 2021, was run for TCRs annotated to CMV, EBV and SARS-CoV-2, with TCRs annotated for multiple antigens excluded. Using fastp at Q25 and MiXCR, TCRdb reprocessed the public reads and kept productive beta chains. Entries are consolidated by CDR3 protein sequence, retaining the most common genes and DNA. These V and J calls rely on TCRdb rather than the paper's analysis. In this sample the table shows tens of thousands of distinct CDR3 sequences, more than 7% of which occur a single time. The top ten constitute 3% to 4% of the sample.

This was a case-control study nested in a cohort of healthcare workers in London, UK, who had nasopharyngeal swab PCR tests and blood samples taken every week. Healthcare workers were recruited during the week of the UK lockdown, between 23 and 31 March 2020, and followed weekly for up to roughly 16 weeks. The CDR1 and CDR2 encoded by the germline V gene (reference sequence) are MNHEY and SMNVEV. Measured from the cysteine to the phenylalanine, the CDR3 is 12 residues long. Of all the DNA, just the CDR3 is kept, 36 bases in frame from base 1. V lost 5 bases and J lost 6 bases; the stretch between them is 11 bases long. This clonotype was seen at least ten times. Its antigen target is currently unknown. Per-base qualities were not stored, and no clone one base away is much larger.

The TCR originated in an adult who was a healthcare worker with PCR-confirmed SARS-CoV-2 infection or an uninfected control (not recorded which). What was sequenced was whole blood. Recombination connected TRBV27 to TRBJ2-7; a tentative D call is TRBD2 (6 bases match). The CDR3 region: CASSLLGGEQYF. The DNA sequence is given as TGTGCCAGCAGTCTCCTGGGGGGCGAGCAGTACTTC.